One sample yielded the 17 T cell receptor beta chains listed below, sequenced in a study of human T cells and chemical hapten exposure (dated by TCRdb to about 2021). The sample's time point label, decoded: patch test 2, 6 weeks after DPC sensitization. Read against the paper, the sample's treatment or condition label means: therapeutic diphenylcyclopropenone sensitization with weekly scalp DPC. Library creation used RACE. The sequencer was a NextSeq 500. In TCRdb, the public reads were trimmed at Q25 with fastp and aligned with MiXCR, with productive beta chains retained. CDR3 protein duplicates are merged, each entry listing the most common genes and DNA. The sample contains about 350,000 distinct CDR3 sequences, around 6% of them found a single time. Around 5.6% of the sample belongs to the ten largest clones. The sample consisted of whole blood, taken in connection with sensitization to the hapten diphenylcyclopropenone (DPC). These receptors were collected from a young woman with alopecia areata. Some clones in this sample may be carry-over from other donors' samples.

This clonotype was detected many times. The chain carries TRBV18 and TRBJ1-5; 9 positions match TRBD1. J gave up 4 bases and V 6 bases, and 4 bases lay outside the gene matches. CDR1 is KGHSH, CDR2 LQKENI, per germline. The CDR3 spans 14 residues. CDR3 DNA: TGTGCCAGCTCCGGGACAGGGATTAATCAGCCCCAGCATTTT. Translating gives CASSGTGINQPQHF.

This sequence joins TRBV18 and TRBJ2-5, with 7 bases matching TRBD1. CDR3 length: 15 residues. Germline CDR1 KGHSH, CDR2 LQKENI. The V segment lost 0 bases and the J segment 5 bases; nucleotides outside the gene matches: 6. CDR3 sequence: CASSPPPGGMETQYF. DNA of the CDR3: TGTGCCAGCTCACCACCGCCAGGGGGAATGGAGACCCAGTACTTC.

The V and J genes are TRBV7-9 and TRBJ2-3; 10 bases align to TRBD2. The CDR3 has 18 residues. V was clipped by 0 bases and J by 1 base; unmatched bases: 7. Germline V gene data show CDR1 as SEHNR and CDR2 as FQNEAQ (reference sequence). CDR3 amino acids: CASSLAIASGGRTDTQYF. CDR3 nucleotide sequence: TGTGCCAGCAGCTTAGCGATTGCTAGCGGGGGTCGCACAGATACGCAGTATTTT.

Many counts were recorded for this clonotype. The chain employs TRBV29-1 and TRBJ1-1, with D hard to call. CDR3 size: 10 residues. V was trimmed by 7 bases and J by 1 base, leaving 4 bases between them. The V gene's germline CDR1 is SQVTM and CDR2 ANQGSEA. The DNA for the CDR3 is TGCAGCGCTGCGAACACTGAAGCTTTCTTT. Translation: CSAANTEAFF.

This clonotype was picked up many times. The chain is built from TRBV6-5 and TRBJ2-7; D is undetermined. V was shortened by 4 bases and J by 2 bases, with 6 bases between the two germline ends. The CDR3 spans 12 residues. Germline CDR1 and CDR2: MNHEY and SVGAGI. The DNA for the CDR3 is TGTGCCAGCAGTTCCCGACCCTACGAGCAGTACTTC. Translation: CASSSRPYEQYF.

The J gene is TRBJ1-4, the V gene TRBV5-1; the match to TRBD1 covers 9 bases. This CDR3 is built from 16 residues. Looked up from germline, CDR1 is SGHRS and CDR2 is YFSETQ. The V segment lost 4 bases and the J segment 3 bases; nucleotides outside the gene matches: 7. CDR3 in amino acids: CASSVPTGGPNEKLFF. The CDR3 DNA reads TGCGCCAGCAGCGTTCCGACAGGGGGGCCTAATGAAAAACTGTTTTTT.

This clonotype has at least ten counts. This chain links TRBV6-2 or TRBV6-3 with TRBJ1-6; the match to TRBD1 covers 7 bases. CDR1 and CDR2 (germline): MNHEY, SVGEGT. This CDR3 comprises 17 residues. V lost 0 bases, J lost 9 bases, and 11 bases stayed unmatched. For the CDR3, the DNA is TGTGCCAGCAGTTACTCCGTGAAGGGGGCGCGGGTTTCACCCCTCCACTTT. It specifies CASSYSVKGARVSPLHF.

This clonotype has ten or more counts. The CDR3, as DNA: TGTGCCAGCAGTTACTCCCTGCACAAGCTGACTAATTCACCCCTCCACTTT. Translated: CASSYSLHKLTNSPLHF. V gene TRBV6-5 combines with J gene TRBJ1-6, with no clear D. Trimming left V 0 bases short and J 6 bases short, with 15 bases between. The CDR3 length is 17 residues. Germline V lookup: CDR1 MNHEY, CDR2 SVGAGI.

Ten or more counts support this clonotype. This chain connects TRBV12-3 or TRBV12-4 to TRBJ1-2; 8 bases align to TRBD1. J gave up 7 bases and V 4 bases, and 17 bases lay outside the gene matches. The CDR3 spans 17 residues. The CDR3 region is CASSYEQGGIFYGGYTF. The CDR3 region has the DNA TGTGCCAGCAGTTACGAACAGGGGGGGATTTTTTATGGTGGCTACACCTTC.

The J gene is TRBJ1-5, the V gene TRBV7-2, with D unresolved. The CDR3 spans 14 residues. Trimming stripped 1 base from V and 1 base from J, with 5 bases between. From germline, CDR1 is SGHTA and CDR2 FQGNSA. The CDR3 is CASSLVWSNQPQHF. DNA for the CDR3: TGTGCCAGCAGCTTAGTTTGGAGCAATCAGCCCCAGCATTTT.

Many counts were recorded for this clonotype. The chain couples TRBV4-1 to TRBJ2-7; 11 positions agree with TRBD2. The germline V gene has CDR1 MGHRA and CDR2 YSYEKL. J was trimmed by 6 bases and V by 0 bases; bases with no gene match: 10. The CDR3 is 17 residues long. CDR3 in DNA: TGCGCCAGCAGCCAAGAACAGTGGCTAGCGGGGGGAGGCGAGCAGTACTTC. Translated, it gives CASSQEQWLAGGGEQYF.

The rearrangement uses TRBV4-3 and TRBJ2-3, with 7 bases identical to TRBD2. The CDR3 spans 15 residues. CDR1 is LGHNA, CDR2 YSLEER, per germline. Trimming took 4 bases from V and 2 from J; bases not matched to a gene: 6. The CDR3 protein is CASSPTSLPTDTQYF. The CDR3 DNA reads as TGCGCCAGCAGCCCGACTAGCCTCCCCACAGATACGCAGTATTTT.

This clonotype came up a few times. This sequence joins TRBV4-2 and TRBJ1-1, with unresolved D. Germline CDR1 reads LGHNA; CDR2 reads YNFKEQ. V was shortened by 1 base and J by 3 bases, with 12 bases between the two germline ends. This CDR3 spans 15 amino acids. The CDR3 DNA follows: TGTGCCAGCAGCCAAGTACTGTTCCGCGACACTGAAGCTTTCTTT. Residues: CASSQVLFRDTEAFF.

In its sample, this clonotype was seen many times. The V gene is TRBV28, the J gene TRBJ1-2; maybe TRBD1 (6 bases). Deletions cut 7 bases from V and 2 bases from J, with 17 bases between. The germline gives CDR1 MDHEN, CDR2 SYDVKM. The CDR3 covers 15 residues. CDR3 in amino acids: CASTSGGLSNYGYTF. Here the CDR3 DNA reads TGTGCCAGCACCTCTGGGGGCCTTTCCAACTATGGCTACACCTTC.

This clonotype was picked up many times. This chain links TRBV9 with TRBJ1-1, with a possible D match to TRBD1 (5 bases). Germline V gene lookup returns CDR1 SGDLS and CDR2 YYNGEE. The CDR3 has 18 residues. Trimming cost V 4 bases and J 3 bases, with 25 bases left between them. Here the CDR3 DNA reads TGTGCCAGCAGCCCGCCACCCAGGGAAGGGAGTTGGGACACTGAAGCTTTCTTT. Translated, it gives CASSPPPREGSWDTEAFF.

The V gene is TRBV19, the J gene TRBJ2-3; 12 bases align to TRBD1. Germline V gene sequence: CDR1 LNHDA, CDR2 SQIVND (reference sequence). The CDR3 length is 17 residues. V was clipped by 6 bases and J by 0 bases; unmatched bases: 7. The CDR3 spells CASRTGTGGSSTDTQYF. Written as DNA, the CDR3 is TGTGCCAGTAGAACCGGGACAGGGGGCTCTAGCACAGATACGCAGTATTTT.

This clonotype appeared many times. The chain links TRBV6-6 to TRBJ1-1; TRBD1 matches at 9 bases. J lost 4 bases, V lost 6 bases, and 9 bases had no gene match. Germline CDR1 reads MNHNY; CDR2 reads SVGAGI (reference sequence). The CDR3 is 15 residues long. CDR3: CASRDRTGEVTEAFF. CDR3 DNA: TGTGCCAGCAGAGATAGGACAGGGGAGGTCACTGAAGCTTTCTTT.